This T cell receptor beta chain is from a study of post-analysis software for immune sequencing data. Overall study context: Relapsing-remitting, secondary progressive and progressive-relapsing multiple sclerosis were all included among the disease courses. Study observations and caveats: With TRBV5-6, TRBV5-1 and TRBV20-1 included, about five TRBV segments were more frequent in patients than in controls.

V lost 0 bases to trimming and J lost 13 bases, with 24 bases between them. Germline CDR1 LNHNV, CDR2 YYDKDF (reference sequence). This CDR3 is built from 16 residues. In this sample, this clonotype turned up a few times. Its cognate antigen is unknown. Researchers reported that TCR beta cDNA libraries carried unique molecular identifiers. Input populations of 1 to 10 million T cells gave rise to around 480,000 cDNA molecules. TCRdb re-called the PCR reads through MiXCR, storing one row per CDR3 protein. The sample includes about 460,000 distinct CDR3 sequences, under 55% seen only once; the top ten take about an eighth.

The material sequenced was blood. J is TRBJ2-5 and V is TRBV15; the D gene is possibly TRBD1 (7 bases). This receptor was taken from a girl between 10 and 17 years old with multiple sclerosis. The CDR3 DNA is TGTGCCACCAGCAGAGAACAGGGGACCGGGAGAAACGAGCGGTACTTC. It is translated as CATSREQGTGRNERYF.